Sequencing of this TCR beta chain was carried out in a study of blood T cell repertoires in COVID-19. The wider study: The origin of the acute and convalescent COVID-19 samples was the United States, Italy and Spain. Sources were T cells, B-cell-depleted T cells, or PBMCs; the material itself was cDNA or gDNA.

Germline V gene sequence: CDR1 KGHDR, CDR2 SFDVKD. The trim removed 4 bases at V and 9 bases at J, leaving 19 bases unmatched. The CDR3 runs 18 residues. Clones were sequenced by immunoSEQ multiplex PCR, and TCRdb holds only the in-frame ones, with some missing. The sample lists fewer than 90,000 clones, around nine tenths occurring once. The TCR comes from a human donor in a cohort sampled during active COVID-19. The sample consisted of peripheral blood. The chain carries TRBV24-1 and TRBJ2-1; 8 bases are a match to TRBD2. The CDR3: CATSDPGPLGGRRVEQFF. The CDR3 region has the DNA TGTGCCACCAGTGACCCGGGGCCGCTGGGCGGGAGGAGAGTTGAGCAGTTCTTC.